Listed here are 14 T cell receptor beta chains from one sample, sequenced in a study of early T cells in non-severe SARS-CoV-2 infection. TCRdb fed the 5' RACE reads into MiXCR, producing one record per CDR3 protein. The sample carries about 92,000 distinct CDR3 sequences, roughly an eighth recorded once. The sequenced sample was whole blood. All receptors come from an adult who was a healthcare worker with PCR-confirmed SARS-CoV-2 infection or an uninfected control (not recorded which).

CDR3 loop: CASSFGTGRTDTQYF. As DNA, the CDR3 is TGTGCCAGCAGCTTCGGGACAGGGAGGACAGATACGCAGTATTTT. This sequence joins TRBV14 and TRBJ2-3, with 9 bases lining up with TRBD1. This CDR3 comprises 15 residues. Germline values: CDR1 SGHDN, CDR2 FVKESK. J was trimmed by 3 bases and V by 5 bases; bases with no gene match: 6.

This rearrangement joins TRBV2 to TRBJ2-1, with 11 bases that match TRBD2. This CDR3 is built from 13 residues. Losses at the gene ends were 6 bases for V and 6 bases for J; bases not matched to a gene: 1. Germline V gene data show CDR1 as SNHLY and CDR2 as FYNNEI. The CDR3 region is CASSGTSGNEQFF. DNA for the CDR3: TGTGCCAGCAGCGGGACTAGCGGCAATGAGCAGTTCTTC.

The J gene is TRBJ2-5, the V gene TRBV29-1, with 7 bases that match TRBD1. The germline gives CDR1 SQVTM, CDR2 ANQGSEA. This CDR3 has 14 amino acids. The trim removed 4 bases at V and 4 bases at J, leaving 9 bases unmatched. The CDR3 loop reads CSVAPDRVGETQYF. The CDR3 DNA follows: TGCAGCGTTGCACCTGACAGGGTGGGAGAGACCCAGTACTTC. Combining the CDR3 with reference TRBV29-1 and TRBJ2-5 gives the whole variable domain SAVISQKPSRDICQRGTSLTIQCQVDSQVTMMFWYRQQPGQSLTLIATANQGSEATYESGFVIDKFPISRPNLTFSTLTVSNMSPEDSSIYLCSVAPDRVGETQYFGPGTRLLVL.

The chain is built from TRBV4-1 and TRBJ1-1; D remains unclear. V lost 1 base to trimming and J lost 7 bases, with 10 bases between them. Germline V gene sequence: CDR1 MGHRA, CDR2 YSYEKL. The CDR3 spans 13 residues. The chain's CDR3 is CASSQVAGREAFF. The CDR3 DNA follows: TGCGCCAGCAGCCAAGTAGCAGGTCGTGAAGCTTTCTTT.

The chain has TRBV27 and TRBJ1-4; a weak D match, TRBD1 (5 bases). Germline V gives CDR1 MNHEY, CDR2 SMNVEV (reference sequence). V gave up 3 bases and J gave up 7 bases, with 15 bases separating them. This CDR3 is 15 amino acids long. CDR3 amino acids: CASSLGPSSFEKLFF. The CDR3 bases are TGTGCCAGCAGTTTGGGACCCTCCTCGTTTGAAAAACTGTTTTTT.

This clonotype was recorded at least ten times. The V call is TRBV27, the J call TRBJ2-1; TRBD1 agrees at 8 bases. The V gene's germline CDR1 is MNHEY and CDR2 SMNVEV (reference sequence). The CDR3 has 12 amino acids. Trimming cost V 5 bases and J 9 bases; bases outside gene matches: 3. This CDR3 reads CASSQQGGEQFF. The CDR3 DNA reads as TGTGCCAGCAGTCAACAGGGGGGTGAGCAGTTCTTC.

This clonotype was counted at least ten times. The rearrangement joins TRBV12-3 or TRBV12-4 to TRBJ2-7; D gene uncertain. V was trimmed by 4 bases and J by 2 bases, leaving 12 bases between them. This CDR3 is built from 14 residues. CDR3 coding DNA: TGTGCCAGCAGTTGGGCCCAGGCTCCCTACGAGCAGTACTTC. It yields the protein CASSWAQAPYEQYF.

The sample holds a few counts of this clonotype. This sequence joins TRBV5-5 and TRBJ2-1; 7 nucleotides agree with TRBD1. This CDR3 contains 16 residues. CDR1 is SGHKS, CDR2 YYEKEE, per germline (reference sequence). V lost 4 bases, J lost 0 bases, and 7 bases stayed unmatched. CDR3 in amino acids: CASSQRDSLSYNEQFF. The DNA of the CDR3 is TGTGCCAGCAGCCAAAGGGACAGCCTCTCCTACAATGAGCAGTTCTTC.

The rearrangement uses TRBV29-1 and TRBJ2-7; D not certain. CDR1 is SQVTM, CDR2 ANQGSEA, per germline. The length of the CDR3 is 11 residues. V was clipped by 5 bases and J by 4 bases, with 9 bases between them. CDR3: CSVLNRYEQYF. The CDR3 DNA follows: TGCAGCGTTTTGAATCGTTACGAGCAGTACTTC.

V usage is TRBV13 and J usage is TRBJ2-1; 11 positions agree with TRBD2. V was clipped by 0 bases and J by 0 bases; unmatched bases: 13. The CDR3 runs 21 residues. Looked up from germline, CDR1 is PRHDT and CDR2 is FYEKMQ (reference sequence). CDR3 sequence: CASSLGPASGRPWSSYNEQFF. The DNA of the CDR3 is TGTGCCAGCAGCTTAGGCCCCGCTAGCGGGAGGCCTTGGAGCTCCTACAATGAGCAGTTCTTC.

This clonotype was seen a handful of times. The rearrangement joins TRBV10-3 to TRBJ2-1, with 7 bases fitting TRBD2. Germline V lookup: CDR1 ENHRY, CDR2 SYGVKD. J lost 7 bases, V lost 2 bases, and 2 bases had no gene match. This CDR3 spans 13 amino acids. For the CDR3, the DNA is TGTGCCATCAGTGAGGGACTAGGGAATGAGCAGTTCTTC. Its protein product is CAISEGLGNEQFF.

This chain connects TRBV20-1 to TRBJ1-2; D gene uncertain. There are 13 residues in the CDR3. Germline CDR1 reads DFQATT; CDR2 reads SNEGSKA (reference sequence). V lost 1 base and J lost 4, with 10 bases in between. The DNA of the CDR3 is TGCAGTGCTAGAGCCCCGATCGCCTATGGCTACACCTTC. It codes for CSARAPIAYGYTF.

The CDR3 loop reads CASSLPGPGAEAFF. The CDR3 DNA reads as TGTGCCAGCAGCTTGCCGGGCCCCGGCGCTGAAGCTTTCTTT. The chain recombines TRBV5-6 with TRBJ1-1; no reliable D call. Looked up from germline, CDR1 is SGHDT and CDR2 is YYEEEE. The V and J ends lost 1 base and 6 bases respectively, with 13 bases between them. This CDR3 contains 14 residues.

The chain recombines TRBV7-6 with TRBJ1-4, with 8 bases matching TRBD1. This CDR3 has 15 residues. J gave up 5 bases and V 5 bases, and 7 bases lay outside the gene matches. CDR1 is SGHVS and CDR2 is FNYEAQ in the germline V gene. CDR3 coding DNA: TGTGCCAGCAGCCCCGGACAGGGTGCAAATGAAAAACTGTTTTTT. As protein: CASSPGQGANEKLFF. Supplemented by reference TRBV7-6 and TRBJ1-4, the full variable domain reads GAGVSQSPRYKVTKRGQDVALRCDPISGHVSLYWYRQALGQGPEFLTYFNYEAQQDKSGLPNDRFSAERPEGSISTLTIQRTEQRDSAMYRCASSPGQGANEKLFFGSGTQLSVL.